These T cell receptor beta chains were read from a single sample in a study of Tregs in tolerant kidney transplant recipients. TCRdb keeps only in-frame clones here, not all; method: immunoSEQ multiplex PCR. Of around 21,000 clones in the sample, 50% to 70% were seen once. Their specific antigens are unknown. The sequenced sample consisted of Tregs from blood cultured with allogeneic cells. The receptors originated from a human donor in good health. Both conserved end residues are part of each CDR3. A D gene is named only where the DNA matches it firmly. Expanded clones get a size class; other rows say once, few or many, or leave the size out.

abundance: -
j_gene: TRBJ2-2
d_gene: -
v_gene: TRBV18
CDR3aa: CASSPLANTGELFF
CDR3nt: TGTGCCAGCTCACCACTCGCGAACACCGGGGAGCTGTTTTTT

abundance: -
j_gene: TRBJ2-1
d_gene: TRBD2
v_gene: TRBV5-1
CDR3aa: CASSMAGGAYNEQFF
CDR3nt: TGCGCCAGCAGCATGGCGGGAGGGGCCTACAATGAGCAGTTCTTC

abundance: -
j_gene: TRBJ1-3
d_gene: -
v_gene: TRBV18
CDR3aa: CASSPRVGVSGNTIYF
CDR3nt: TGTGCCAGCTCACCCCGGGTTGGAGTCTCTGGAAACACCATATATTTT

abundance: -
j_gene: TRBJ1-4
d_gene: -
v_gene: TRBV5-4
CDR3aa: CASSFSPGPNEKLFF
CDR3nt: TGTGCCAGCAGCTTCAGCCCGGGACCCAATGAAAAACTGTTTTTT

abundance: -
j_gene: TRBJ1-2
d_gene: -
v_gene: TRBV6-5
CDR3aa: CASRPQGSPWGYTF
CDR3nt: TGTGCCAGCAGACCCCAAGGGTCCCCTTGGGGCTACACCTTC

abundance: -
j_gene: TRBJ1-2
d_gene: -
v_gene: TRBV30
CDR3aa: CAWIRSGETYGYTF
CDR3nt: TGTGCCTGGATTCGGTCAGGGGAGACCTATGGCTACACCTTC

abundance: -
j_gene: TRBJ1-2
d_gene: -
v_gene: TRBV6-5
CDR3aa: CASSRGHQYGYTF
CDR3nt: TGTGCCAGCAGCCGGGGACACCAATATGGCTACACCTTC

abundance: -
j_gene: TRBJ2-5
d_gene: -
v_gene: TRBV7-8
CDR3aa: CASSLEGLKGETQYF
CDR3nt: TGTGCCAGCAGCTTAGAAGGATTGAAGGGAGAGACCCAGTACTTC

abundance: -
j_gene: TRBJ2-7
d_gene: -
v_gene: TRBV10-3
CDR3aa: CAIKPLASSYEQYF
CDR3nt: TGTGCCATCAAACCCTTAGCGTCCTCCTACGAGCAGTACTTC

abundance: few
j_gene: TRBJ2-4
d_gene: -
v_gene: TRBV2
CDR3aa: CASRKQIAKNIQYF
CDR3nt: TGTGCCAGCAGAAAACAGATAGCCAAAAACATTCAGTACTTC

abundance: -
j_gene: TRBJ2-5
d_gene: -
v_gene: TRBV7-9
CDR3aa: CASSPWEVETQYF
CDR3nt: TGTGCCAGCAGCCCATGGGAGGTGGAGACCCAGTACTTC

abundance: -
j_gene: TRBJ1-6
d_gene: -
v_gene: TRBV4-1
CDR3aa: CASSLSGARSSYNSPLHF
CDR3nt: TGCGCCAGCAGTCTCTCGGGGGCTCGGAGCTCCTATAATTCACCCCTCCACTTT

abundance: -
j_gene: TRBJ2-7
d_gene: -
v_gene: TRBV6-5
CDR3aa: CASSFNRDPVHEQYF
CDR3nt: TGTGCCAGCAGTTTCAACAGGGACCCCGTCCACGAGCAGTACTTC

abundance: once
j_gene: TRBJ1-1
d_gene: -
v_gene: TRBV7-9
CDR3aa: CASSWDGGVNTEAFF
CDR3nt: TGTGCCAGCAGCTGGGACGGGGGGGTGAACACTGAAGCTTTCTTT

abundance: -
j_gene: TRBJ2-1
d_gene: -
v_gene: TRBV20-1
CDR3aa: CSARGTTSLFF
CDR3nt: TGCAGTGCTAGAGGGACTACCTCCTTGTTCTTC

abundance: -
j_gene: TRBJ1-5
d_gene: -
v_gene: TRBV11-2
CDR3aa: CASSLEMGQPQHF
CDR3nt: TGTGCCAGCAGCTTAGAAATGGGTCAGCCCCAGCATTTT

abundance: -
j_gene: TRBJ1-1
d_gene: TRBD1
v_gene: TRBV7-9
CDR3aa: CASSIQGAGGAFF
CDR3nt: TGTGCCAGCAGCATACAGGGGGCTGGTGGAGCTTTCTTT

abundance: -
j_gene: TRBJ2-3
d_gene: -
v_gene: TRBV5-4
CDR3aa: CASSQAYIVGTQYF
CDR3nt: TGTGCCAGCAGTCAGGCGTATATCGTAGGTACGCAGTATTTT

abundance: -
j_gene: TRBJ1-1
d_gene: TRBD1
v_gene: TRBV7-9
CDR3aa: CASSFLVVRQGEREAFF
CDR3nt: TGTGCCAGCAGCTTTTTAGTTGTTAGACAGGGGGAAAGAGAAGCTTTCTTT

abundance: -
j_gene: TRBJ1-2
d_gene: -
v_gene: TRBV6-5
CDR3aa: CASSNHPATYGYTF
CDR3nt: TGTGCCAGCAGTAATCACCCGGCCACCTATGGCTACACCTTC

abundance: -
j_gene: TRBJ1-2
d_gene: -
v_gene: TRBV2
CDR3aa: CASRSEIGHYGYTF
CDR3nt: TGTGCCAGCAGGTCAGAGATTGGGCACTATGGCTACACCTTC